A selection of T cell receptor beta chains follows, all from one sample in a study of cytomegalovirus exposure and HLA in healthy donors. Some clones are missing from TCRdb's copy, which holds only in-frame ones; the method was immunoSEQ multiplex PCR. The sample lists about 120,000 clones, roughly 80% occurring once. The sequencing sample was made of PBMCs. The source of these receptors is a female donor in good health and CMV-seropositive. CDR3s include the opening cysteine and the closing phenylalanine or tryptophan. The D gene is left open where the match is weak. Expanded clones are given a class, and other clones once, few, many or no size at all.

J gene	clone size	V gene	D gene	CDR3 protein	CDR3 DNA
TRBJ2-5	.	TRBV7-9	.	CASSLGTSQETQYF	TGTGCCAGCAGCTTAGGAACCAGCCAAGAGACCCAGTACTTC
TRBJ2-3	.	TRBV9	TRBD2	CASSIIAGTDTQYF	TGTGCCAGCAGTATTATAGCGGGGACAGATACGCAGTATTTT
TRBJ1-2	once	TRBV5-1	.	CASSFSGDGYTF	TGCGCCAGCAGCTTTTCAGGGGATGGCTACACCTTC
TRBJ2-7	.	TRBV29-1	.	CSVAPALTGTEEQYF	TGCAGCGTGGCTCCCGCGCTAACAGGGACGGAAGAGCAGTACTTC
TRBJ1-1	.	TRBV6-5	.	CASSPSTGVRTEAFF	TGTGCCAGCAGTCCTTCGACGGGGGTGCGCACTGAAGCTTTCTTT
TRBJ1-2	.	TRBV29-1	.	CIVREAANYGYTF	TGCATCGTTAGGGAGGCGGCTAACTATGGCTACACCTTC
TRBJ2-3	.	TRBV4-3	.	CASSQGAGADTQYF	TGCGCCAGCAGCCAAGGGGCAGGGGCAGATACGCAGTATTTT
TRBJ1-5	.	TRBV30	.	CACTPGHSYSNQPQHF	TGTGCCTGTACACCGGGACACTCGTATAGCAATCAGCCCCAGCATTTT
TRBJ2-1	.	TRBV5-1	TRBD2	CASSLASGGPNNEQFF	TGCGCCAGCAGCTTGGCTAGCGGGGGACCGAACAATGAGCAGTTCTTC
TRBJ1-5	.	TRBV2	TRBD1	CASSADRENGPQHF	TGTGCCAGCAGTGCGGACAGGGAGAATGGGCCCCAGCATTTT
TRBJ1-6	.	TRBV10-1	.	CASSELVGGESPLHF	TGCGCCAGCAGTGAGCTAGTCGGGGGTGAATCACCCCTCCACTTT
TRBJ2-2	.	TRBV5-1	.	CASTERGGMTGELFF	TGCGCCAGCACGGAAAGGGGGGGTATGACCGGGGAGCTGTTTTTT
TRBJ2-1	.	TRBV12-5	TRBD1	CASGFGQGAANEQFF	TGTGCTAGTGGCTTCGGGCAGGGGGCGGCCAATGAGCAGTTCTTC
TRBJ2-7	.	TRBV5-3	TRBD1	CARSLGQGSPLSYEQYF	TGTGCCAGAAGCTTGGGACAGGGAAGCCCGCTCTCCTACGAGCAGTACTTC
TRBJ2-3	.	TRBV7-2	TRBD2	CASSLEGTSGIRTQYF	TGTGCCAGCAGCTTAGAGGGGACTAGCGGAATTCGAACGCAGTATTTT
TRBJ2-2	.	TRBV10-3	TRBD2	CAISEAGVANTGELFF	TGTGCCATCAGTGAGGCGGGGGTCGCGAACACCGGGGAGCTGTTTTTT
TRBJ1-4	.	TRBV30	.	CAWNLGLGNEKLFF	TGTGCCTGGAATTTGGGTCTAGGAAATGAAAAACTGTTTTTT
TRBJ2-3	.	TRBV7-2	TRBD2	CASSSWSSGDHTQYF	TGTGCCAGCAGCTCCTGGTCTAGCGGGGACCATACGCAGTATTTT
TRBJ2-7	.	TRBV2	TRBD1	CASSRDRQYEQYF	TGTGCCAGCAGTCGGGACAGACAATACGAGCAGTACTTC
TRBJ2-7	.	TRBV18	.	CASSLRQVSYEQYF	TGTGCCAGCTCGCTCCGTCAGGTCTCCTACGAGCAGTACTTC
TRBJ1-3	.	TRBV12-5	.	CASGSPTGGNTIYF	TGTGCTAGTGGTTCACCAACGGGAGGAAACACCATATATTTT
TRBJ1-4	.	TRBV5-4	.	CASSSQGQIKADEKLFF	TGTGCCAGCAGCTCACAGGGCCAAATAAAGGCGGATGAAAAACTGTTTTTT
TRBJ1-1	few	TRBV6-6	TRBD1	CASTPQGGQGAEAFF	TGTGCCAGCACCCCCCAAGGGGGACAGGGGGCCGAAGCTTTCTTT
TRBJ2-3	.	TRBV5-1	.	CATRAQGTDTQYF	TGCGCCACCCGGGCGCAGGGGACAGATACGCAGTATTTT
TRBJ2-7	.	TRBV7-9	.	CASSLPPVYEQYF	TGTGCCAGCAGCTTACCCCCCGTGTACGAGCAGTACTTC
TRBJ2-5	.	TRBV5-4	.	CASSLQGGRGRETQYF	TGTGCCAGCAGCTTGCAAGGAGGACGGGGGAGAGAGACCCAGTACTTC
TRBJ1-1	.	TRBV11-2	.	CASSFGRPTEAFF	TGTGCCAGCAGCTTCGGCAGGCCCACTGAAGCTTTCTTT
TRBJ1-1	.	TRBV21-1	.	CASSTNRGLNTEAFF	TGTGCCAGCAGCACAAACAGGGGTCTAAACACTGAAGCTTTCTTT
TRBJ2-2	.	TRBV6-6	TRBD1	CASSSTTGGHTGELFF	TGTGCCAGCAGTTCGACTACAGGGGGCCACACCGGGGAGCTGTTTTTT
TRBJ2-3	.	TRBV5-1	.	CASSAVLEPDTQYF	TGCGCCAGCAGCGCGGTACTAGAACCAGATACGCAGTATTTT
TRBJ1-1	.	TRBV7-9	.	CASSSNSNTEAFF	TGTGCCAGCAGCTCAAACAGTAACACTGAAGCTTTCTTT
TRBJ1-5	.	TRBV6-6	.	CASTNFPEQPQHF	TGTGCCAGCACCAATTTCCCCGAGCAGCCCCAGCATTTT
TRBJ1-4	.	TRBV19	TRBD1	CASKTGDSQPLKLFF	TGTGCCAGTAAAACCGGGGACAGCCAGCCCTTAAAACTGTTTTTT
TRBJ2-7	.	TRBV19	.	CASSGRVNEQYF	TGTGCCAGTAGCGGCAGGGTGAACGAGCAGTACTTC
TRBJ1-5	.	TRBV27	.	CASSFEGAGNQPQHF	TGTGCCAGCAGTTTTGAGGGCGCAGGCAATCAGCCCCAGCATTTT